A selection of T cell receptor beta chains follows, all from one sample in a study of cytomegalovirus exposure and HLA in healthy donors. Sequenced by immunoSEQ multiplex PCR; TCRdb stores in-frame clones only, minus some. The table shows around 140,000 clones, with about 87% occurring only once. The sequenced sample was PBMCs. The receptor source for this set is a woman under 40 in good health and CMV-seronegative. CDR3s include the opening cysteine and the closing phenylalanine or tryptophan. A D gene is named only where the DNA matches it firmly. Expanded clones are given a class, and other clones once, few, many or no size at all.

>TRBV5-1|TRBJ2-7|TRBD2|NA
CASSSRKRLADTYEQYF
TGCGCCAGCAGCTCCCGTAAGAGACTAGCGGACACCTACGAGCAGTACTTC
>TRBV29-1|TRBJ2-3|NA|NA
CSVEGPFRTDTQYF
TGCAGCGTTGAGGGCCCATTTCGCACAGATACGCAGTATTTT
>TRBV7-2|TRBJ2-5|TRBD1|NA
CASSWGQGAGWEQYF
TGTGCCAGCAGCTGGGGACAGGGGGCAGGGTGGGAGCAGTACTTC
>TRBV7-8|TRBJ2-7|NA|NA
CASSYIAINEQYF
TGTGCCAGCAGCTATATAGCGATCAACGAGCAGTACTTC
>TRBV25-1|TRBJ1-3|NA|few
CASSDDRGNTIYF
TGTGCCAGCAGTGATGACAGGGGAAACACCATATATTTT
>TRBV27|TRBJ2-7|TRBD1|NA
CASSSGQGIEQYF
TGTGCCAGCAGTTCGGGACAGGGGATCGAGCAGTACTTC
>TRBV2|TRBJ2-4|NA|once
CASSAAGRSVNIQYF
TGTGCCAGCAGTGCGGCAGGTCGTTCGGTTAACATTCAGTACTTC
>TRBV5-1|TRBJ2-3|TRBD1|once
CASSFKGAGTDTQYF
TGCGCCAGCAGCTTCAAGGGGGCTGGCACAGATACGCAGTATTTT
>TRBV6-5|TRBJ2-7|TRBD2|NA
CASRWDYLLF
TGTGCCAGCAGGTGGGACTACTTATTATTC
>TRBV7-8|TRBJ1-3|NA|NA
CASSLYSGNTIYF
TGTGCCAGCAGCCTCTACTCTGGAAACACCATATATTTT
>TRBV7-2|TRBJ1-5|NA|few
CASSSGYQPQHF
TGTGCCAGCAGCTCAGGGTATCAGCCCCAGCATTTT
>TRBV4-1|TRBJ2-1|NA|NA
CASSRTGLSDEQFF
TGCGCCAGCAGCCGTACTGGACTAAGCGATGAGCAGTTCTTC
>TRBV27|TRBJ2-1|NA|NA
CASSSLWGQYNEQFF
TGTGCCAGCAGTTCCCTCTGGGGGCAGTACAATGAGCAGTTCTTC
>TRBV19|TRBJ2-3|NA|NA
CASSPVGSGTDTQYF
TGTGCCAGTAGTCCGGTCGGGAGCGGCACAGATACGCAGTATTTT
>TRBV7-6|TRBJ2-7|NA|NA
CASSLEGDNYEQYF
TGTGCCAGCAGCTTAGAGGGGGACAACTACGAGCAGTACTTC
>TRBV19|TRBJ2-1|TRBD2|once
CASSSVSGGIVYEQFF
TGTGCCAGTAGTAGCGTAAGCGGGGGTATCGTGTATGAGCAGTTCTTC
>TRBV9|TRBJ2-3|TRBD2|NA
CASSDDLAGGRDTQYF
TGTGCCAGCAGCGACGACCTAGCGGGGGGGAGAGATACGCAGTATTTT
>TRBV27|TRBJ1-6|TRBD1|NA
CASSQGQGSMSPLHF
TGTGCCAGCAGTCAGGGACAGGGAAGTATGTCACCCCTCCACTTT
>TRBV13|TRBJ2-7|NA|NA
CASSLGREPHEGQYF
TGTGCCAGCAGCTTAGGCCGGGAACCCCACGAAGGGCAGTACTTC
>TRBV5-1|TRBJ2-1|NA|NA
CASSSEGVEQFF
TGCGCCAGCAGCTCCGAAGGGGTTGAGCAGTTCTTC
>TRBV10-3|TRBJ2-7|NA|NA
CAVRSVGGNSYEQYF
TGTGCCGTTCGGTCGGTAGGGGGTAACTCCTACGAGCAGTACTTC
>TRBV7-2|TRBJ2-5|TRBD2|NA
CASSLGGTSGPQETQYF
TGTGCCAGCAGCTTAGGTGGTACTAGCGGTCCCCAGGAGACCCAGTACTTC
>TRBV2|TRBJ2-1|NA|NA
CASSVSEEGFSYNEQFF
TGTGCCAGCAGTGTGTCAGAGGAGGGATTCTCGTACAATGAGCAGTTCTTC
>TRBV7-8|TRBJ2-7|NA|NA
CASSLVRGSREQYF
TGTGCCAGCAGCTTAGTTAGGGGGTCACGCGAGCAGTACTTC
>TRBV28|TRBJ2-1|TRBD1|NA
CASSYRGYNEQFF
TGTGCCAGCAGTTACAGGGGCTACAATGAGCAGTTCTTC
>TRBV20-1|TRBJ1-1|NA|NA
CSARVAGPAFF
TGCAGTGCTAGAGTGGCAGGGCCGGCTTTCTTT
>TRBV5-6|TRBJ2-5|NA|NA
CASSLTSRETQYF
TGTGCCAGCAGCTTGACTAGCCGAGAGACCCAGTACTTC
>TRBV7-3|TRBJ2-1|NA|NA
CASSLTAGGGNYNEQFF
TGTGCCAGCAGCTTAACAGCTGGCGGCGGGAACTACAATGAGCAGTTCTTC
>TRBV7-9|TRBJ2-2|NA|NA
CASSLGLVPGELFF
TGTGCCAGCAGCTTAGGCCTAGTTCCCGGGGAGCTGTTTTTT
>TRBV5-6|TRBJ2-7|NA|NA
CASSLGTGYYEQYF
TGTGCCAGCAGCTTGGGTACAGGGTACTACGAGCAGTACTTC
>TRBV27|TRBJ2-2|NA|NA
CASSFVGGTGELFF
TGTGCCAGCAGTTTTGTGGGGGGCACCGGGGAGCTGTTTTTT
>TRBV10-3|TRBJ2-5|NA|NA
CAISDGETQYF
TGTGCCATCAGTGACGGGGAGACCCAGTACTTC
>TRBV20-1|TRBJ2-1|NA|NA
CSASFGEQFF
TGCAGTGCTAGTTTCGGTGAGCAGTTCTTC
>TRBV4-1|TRBJ2-1|NA|NA
CASSRNSGSYNEQFF
TGCGCCAGCAGCCGAAACTCGGGCTCCTACAATGAGCAGTTCTTC
>TRBV5-1|TRBJ2-3|TRBD1|NA
CASSEGGEDTQYF
TGCGCCAGCAGCGAAGGGGGCGAAGATACGCAGTATTTT
>TRBV10-3|TRBJ2-1|TRBD2|NA
CAIRWGLADHNEQFF
TGTGCCATCAGATGGGGACTAGCGGACCACAATGAGCAGTTCTTC
>TRBV19|TRBJ2-3|NA|NA
CASSIRAVVAVTSTDTQYF
TGTGCCAGTAGTATCAGGGCGGTGGTAGCGGTGACTAGCACAGATACGCAGTATTTT
>TRBV7-9|TRBJ2-2|NA|NA
CASSPLHTGELFF
TGTGCCAGCAGCCCCCTCCACACCGGGGAGCTGTTTTTT
>TRBV28|TRBJ2-7|TRBD1|NA
CASSLGTDYEQYF
TGTGCCAGCAGTTTAGGGACAGACTACGAGCAGTACTTC
>TRBV5-1|TRBJ1-3|TRBD1|NA
CASSLVGDRTGNTIYF
TGCGCCAGCAGCTTGGTGGGGGACAGGACTGGAAACACCATATATTTT
>TRBV7-6|TRBJ1-4|TRBD1|NA
CASSPRDRFNEKLFF
TGTGCCAGCAGCCCCCGGGACAGGTTTAATGAAAAACTGTTTTTT
>TRBV19|TRBJ1-2|NA|NA
CASRGSDTGLLYGYTF
TGTGCCAGTAGGGGAAGCGATACAGGACTACTCTATGGCTACACCTTC
>TRBV7-9|TRBJ2-7|NA|NA
CASSHRALQSGEQYF
TGTGCCAGCAGCCACCGAGCTTTACAGTCTGGGGAGCAGTACTTC
>TRBV19|TRBJ2-1|TRBD2|NA
CASSRGGSSYNEQFF
TGTGCCAGTAGCCGCGGGGGGAGCTCCTACAATGAGCAGTTCTTC
>TRBV6-1|TRBJ1-6|TRBD1|NA
CATMLVSTGDSPLHF
TGTGCCACGATGTTAGTGTCGACAGGGGATTCACCCCTCCACTTT
>TRBV5-1|TRBJ2-3|TRBD2|NA
CASRRGLGGSTDTQYF
TGCGCCAGCAGGAGGGGACTAGGCGGTAGCACAGATACGCAGTATTTT
>TRBV5-1|TRBJ2-3|TRBD1|once
CASSLANRDSPTDTQYF
TGCGCCAGCAGCTTGGCCAACCGGGACAGCCCCACAGATACGCAGTATTTT
>TRBV6-6|TRBJ2-7|TRBD2|once
CASNDVPSGTFEQYF
TGTGCCAGCAACGACGTCCCTAGCGGCACCTTCGAGCAGTACTTC
>TRBV19|TRBJ1-1|TRBD1|NA
CASSIAGGASEAFF
TGTGCCAGTAGTATAGCAGGGGGCGCCTCTGAAGCTTTCTTT
>TRBV29-1|TRBJ1-1|NA|NA
CSVSPGNTEAFF
TGCAGCGTTTCGCCAGGGAACACTGAAGCTTTCTTT
>TRBV29-1|TRBJ1-2|TRBD1|few
CSVGGAQGPWSDGYTF
TGCAGCGTTGGGGGGGCACAGGGGCCGTGGAGTGATGGCTACACCTTC